This T cell receptor (beta chain) is drawn from a study of T-cell memory formation after mild COVID-19. V was cut by 3 bases and J by 1 base, with 5 bases left in between. In germline, CDR1 is SGHDT, CDR2 YYEEEE. The CDR3 loop spans 14 amino acids. Worth noting for this clonotype: The antigen is undetermined.

A single record per CDR3 protein comes from TCRdb applying MiXCR to the 5' RACE reads. The sample includes approximately 170,000 distinct CDR3 sequences, around 13% of them seen just once. Study-level points and caveats: Still unconfirmed is whether the second-wave clones peaking on day 37 recognized SARS-CoV-2. Chiefly within CM and EM were the contracting CD4+ clones; CD8+ ones were within EMRA. Clones shrinking between day 15 and 85 showed a balanced CD4/CD8 split, and those that grew later tilted toward CD4+. The appearance of some responding clones in pre-infection memory suggested that cross-reactive memory joined.

Sequencing was done on a sample of PBMCs or a T cell subset sorted from them (not recorded which). This receptor was obtained from a man aged 18 to 29 who had mild COVID-19 (a few samples of this study predate the infection). Cell type and time point are not known. The V call is TRBV5-6, the J call TRBJ2-6; D is unclear. The CDR3 loop is CASSSVSGANVLTF. The CDR3 DNA follows: TGTGCCAGCAGCTCGGTTTCTGGGGCCAACGTCCTGACTTTC.